The clone carrying this T cell receptor (beta chain) occurred many times. Antigen: not known. The data were obtained in a study of T-cell reconstitution after alpha-beta-depleted transplantation in children. Broader study findings: Where alpha-beta T cells came from about two months after transplant was reportedly several hundred expanded graft clones.

There are 14 residues in the CDR3. Trimming pared 6 bases from V and 0 bases from J, leaving 11 bases between. Germline loops: CDR1 DFQATT, CDR2 SNEGSKA (reference sequence). Unique molecular identifiers featured in how the TCRbeta library was prepared. TCRdb re-called the PCR reads through MiXCR, storing one row per CDR3 protein. The sample lists around 25,000 distinct CDR3 sequences, roughly a sixth occurring once. The rearrangement uses TRBV20-1 and TRBJ1-4; D remains ambiguous. This TCR was recovered from a male patient aged 2-9 years who had a stem cell transplant for acute lymphoblastic leukemia, so the T cells may come from the graft donor. The sequences come from PBMCs, mostly from graft donor cells, collected 60 days after TCRalphabeta/CD19-depleted stem cell transplant. The CDR3 spells CSAPGDSTNEKLFF. The DNA of the CDR3 is TGCAGTGCCCCAGGCGATTCAACTAATGAAAAACTGTTTTTT.